A selection of T cell receptor beta chains follows, all from one sample in a study of cytomegalovirus exposure and HLA in healthy donors. The protocol was immunoSEQ multiplex PCR, while the TCRdb copy is restricted to in-frame clones and leaves out a portion. The sample lists roughly 250,000 clones, about 90% occurring once. The sample was PBMCs. The receptors here all came from a woman aged 18-29 years in good health and CMV-seronegative. The CDR3 runs from the conserved cysteine through the conserved F or W. Each record gives: V gene, clone size, D gene, J gene, CDR3 DNA, CDR3 protein. D genes are given only for firm matches. Rows give clone size only sometimes, using once, few, many, or a class for an expanded clone.

v_gene: TRBV7-2
abundance: -
d_gene: TRBD1
j_gene: TRBJ2-7
CDR3nt: TGTGCCAGCAGCTCTTCCGGGACAGGGAACTCACTCTACGAGCAGTACTTC
CDR3aa: CASSSSGTGNSLYEQYF

v_gene: TRBV7-8
abundance: -
d_gene: -
j_gene: TRBJ1-6
CDR3nt: TGTGCCAGCAGCGCCTCGGGGACTGGGAATTCACCCCTCCACTTT
CDR3aa: CASSASGTGNSPLHF

v_gene: TRBV27
abundance: -
d_gene: -
j_gene: TRBJ1-5
CDR3nt: TGTGCCAGCAGTTTACTGGTTTCAGATCAGCCCCAGCATTTT
CDR3aa: CASSLLVSDQPQHF

v_gene: TRBV10-2
abundance: -
d_gene: TRBD1
j_gene: TRBJ2-1
CDR3nt: TGCGCCAGCACCCGGGACAGCGAGCCCTACAATGAGCAGTTCTTC
CDR3aa: CASTRDSEPYNEQFF

v_gene: TRBV6-5
abundance: -
d_gene: TRBD1
j_gene: TRBJ2-3
CDR3nt: TGTGCCAGCAAGTCGTCAGCTAGGGGGCCAGATACGCAGTATTTT
CDR3aa: CASKSSARGPDTQYF

v_gene: TRBV7-2
abundance: -
d_gene: TRBD2
j_gene: TRBJ2-1
CDR3nt: TGTGCCAGCAGTTTAAGCGGGGGGGCACGGGAGCAGTTCTTC
CDR3aa: CASSLSGGAREQFF

v_gene: TRBV6-1
abundance: -
d_gene: -
j_gene: TRBJ2-5
CDR3nt: TGTGCCAGCGGAGAGGCTGTCCAAGAGACCCAGTACTTC
CDR3aa: CASGEAVQETQYF

v_gene: TRBV6-1
abundance: few
d_gene: TRBD2
j_gene: TRBJ2-2
CDR3nt: TGTGCCAGCAGCCGGGAGGGGGAAAGCGGGGAGCTGTTTTTT
CDR3aa: CASSREGESGELFF

v_gene: TRBV7-9
abundance: few
d_gene: -
j_gene: TRBJ1-6
CDR3nt: TGTGCCAGCAGCTTGGGGGGAGTACCCCTCCACTTT
CDR3aa: CASSLGGVPLHF

v_gene: TRBV28
abundance: -
d_gene: TRBD2
j_gene: TRBJ2-7
CDR3nt: TGTGCCAGCATTTCGGACGCGGGGGAGGGCGACGAGCAGTACTTC
CDR3aa: CASISDAGEGDEQYF

v_gene: TRBV18
abundance: -
d_gene: -
j_gene: TRBJ1-6
CDR3nt: TGTGCCAGCTCACCCGGACAGCCAAATTCACCCCTCCACTTT
CDR3aa: CASSPGQPNSPLHF

v_gene: TRBV2
abundance: once
d_gene: TRBD2
j_gene: TRBJ2-1
CDR3nt: TGTGCCAGCAGTGGTGTTAGCGGGGGAGCCACCTACAATGAGCAGTTCTTC
CDR3aa: CASSGVSGGATYNEQFF

v_gene: TRBV13
abundance: -
d_gene: TRBD1
j_gene: TRBJ1-2
CDR3nt: TGTGCCAGCAGCTTAGTTGGGACAGGGGTTAACTATGGCTACACCTTC
CDR3aa: CASSLVGTGVNYGYTF

v_gene: TRBV28
abundance: -
d_gene: -
j_gene: TRBJ2-6
CDR3nt: TGTGCCAGCAGTGTAGGGGCGCCTGGGGCCAACGTCCTGACTTTC
CDR3aa: CASSVGAPGANVLTF

v_gene: TRBV18
abundance: -
d_gene: -
j_gene: TRBJ2-1
CDR3nt: TGTGCCAGCTCACCACCTAGCGGACGCTCCTACAATGAGCAGTTCTTC
CDR3aa: CASSPPSGRSYNEQFF

v_gene: TRBV28
abundance: -
d_gene: -
j_gene: TRBJ1-3
CDR3nt: TGTGCCAGCAGTCGAAGAGGTCAAGGGCTCGGGGACACCATATATTTT
CDR3aa: CASSRRGQGLGDTIYF

v_gene: TRBV7-8
abundance: -
d_gene: TRBD1
j_gene: TRBJ2-7
CDR3nt: TGTGCCAGCAGCTCGAAAGATTTAATACAGGGGCGAGGACGACGCGAGCAGTACTTC
CDR3aa: CASSSKDLIQGRGRREQYF

v_gene: TRBV5-1
abundance: -
d_gene: -
j_gene: TRBJ1-1
CDR3nt: TGCGCCAGCAGCTCCCAGGGCCCGAACACTGAAGCTTTCTTT
CDR3aa: CASSSQGPNTEAFF

v_gene: TRBV28
abundance: once
d_gene: -
j_gene: TRBJ1-2
CDR3nt: TGTGCCAGCACCCTCCAGGGGACCGAGGGCTACACCTTC
CDR3aa: CASTLQGTEGYTF

v_gene: TRBV6-5
abundance: -
d_gene: TRBD1
j_gene: TRBJ2-2
CDR3nt: TGTGCCAGCAGCTGGACAGGGACGAACACCGGGGAGCTGTTTTTT
CDR3aa: CASSWTGTNTGELFF

v_gene: TRBV29-1
abundance: -
d_gene: -
j_gene: TRBJ1-3
CDR3nt: TGCAGCGTCCTCAGGGGATCGGCAGGAAACACCATATATTTT
CDR3aa: CSVLRGSAGNTIYF

v_gene: TRBV28
abundance: -
d_gene: -
j_gene: TRBJ2-3
CDR3nt: TGTGCCAGCAGTACAGGGAGTACTGGTGGGGGTACGCAGTATTTT
CDR3aa: CASSTGSTGGGTQYF

v_gene: TRBV14
abundance: -
d_gene: -
j_gene: TRBJ2-5
CDR3nt: TGTGCCAGCAGCCAAGTAAGAGGCCAAGAGACCCAGTACTTC
CDR3aa: CASSQVRGQETQYF

v_gene: TRBV30
abundance: once
d_gene: TRBD1
j_gene: TRBJ2-3
CDR3nt: TGTGCCTGGAGTGTAGGGGGCGAAAATACGCAGTATTTT
CDR3aa: CAWSVGGENTQYF

v_gene: TRBV19
abundance: -
d_gene: TRBD2
j_gene: TRBJ2-3
CDR3nt: TGTGCCAGTAGTCCCGGGGGGGGCACAGATACGCAGTATTTT
CDR3aa: CASSPGGGTDTQYF

v_gene: TRBV19
abundance: -
d_gene: -
j_gene: TRBJ1-4
CDR3nt: TGTGCCAGTAGTTCGCGGACAGTCAGTTTTGAAAAACTGTTTTTT
CDR3aa: CASSSRTVSFEKLFF

v_gene: TRBV5-5
abundance: -
d_gene: TRBD1
j_gene: TRBJ1-5
CDR3nt: TGTGCCAGCAGCTGGGACAGGGGCAATCAGCCCCAGCATTTT
CDR3aa: CASSWDRGNQPQHF

v_gene: TRBV6-5
abundance: -
d_gene: -
j_gene: TRBJ2-3
CDR3nt: TGTGCCAGCAGTTCCCCCCCACACATGAATACGCAGTATTTT
CDR3aa: CASSSPPHMNTQYF

v_gene: TRBV4-1
abundance: -
d_gene: TRBD2
j_gene: TRBJ2-3
CDR3nt: TGCGCCAGCAGCCAAGTGACCCGACTAGCGCGAGATACGCAGTATTTT
CDR3aa: CASSQVTRLARDTQYF

v_gene: TRBV27
abundance: once
d_gene: TRBD1
j_gene: TRBJ1-4
CDR3nt: TGTGCCAGCAGTTTATGGACAGGGGAAAAACTGTTTTTT
CDR3aa: CASSLWTGEKLFF

v_gene: TRBV5-1
abundance: -
d_gene: TRBD1
j_gene: TRBJ2-1
CDR3nt: TGCGCCAGCAGCTTGGATTTAGGGACAGGGGACAATGAGCAGTTCTTC
CDR3aa: CASSLDLGTGDNEQFF

v_gene: TRBV2
abundance: -
d_gene: TRBD1
j_gene: TRBJ1-5
CDR3nt: TGTGCCAGCAGCGCCGGGACAGTGAATCAGCCCCAGCATTTT
CDR3aa: CASSAGTVNQPQHF

v_gene: TRBV9
abundance: -
d_gene: -
j_gene: TRBJ1-2
CDR3nt: TGTGCCAGCAGCGCTGTTGTGGGGCGAAACTATGGCTACACCTTC
CDR3aa: CASSAVVGRNYGYTF

v_gene: TRBV27
abundance: -
d_gene: -
j_gene: TRBJ2-1
CDR3nt: TGTGCCAGCAGTCCTCAGGGTTGGAGCTCCTACAATGAGCAGTTCTTC
CDR3aa: CASSPQGWSSYNEQFF

v_gene: TRBV5-1
abundance: -
d_gene: TRBD1
j_gene: TRBJ1-4
CDR3nt: TGCGCCAGCAGCATCGGACAGGACCGATCGGGTAATGAAAAACTGTTTTTT
CDR3aa: CASSIGQDRSGNEKLFF

v_gene: TRBV9
abundance: -
d_gene: -
j_gene: TRBJ1-3
CDR3nt: TGTGCCAGCAGCGTTAGAACCGGGTCCCCTGGAAACACCATATATTTT
CDR3aa: CASSVRTGSPGNTIYF

v_gene: TRBV6-6
abundance: -
d_gene: TRBD1
j_gene: TRBJ2-7
CDR3nt: TGTGCCAGCAGTTACCCCGGGACAGGGAGTTACGAGCAGTACTTC
CDR3aa: CASSYPGTGSYEQYF

v_gene: TRBV7-9
abundance: -
d_gene: -
j_gene: TRBJ2-5
CDR3nt: TGTGCCAGCAGCCATCGGGGTGGGCAGGGGCAAGAGACCCAGTACTTC
CDR3aa: CASSHRGGQGQETQYF

v_gene: TRBV19
abundance: -
d_gene: TRBD1
j_gene: TRBJ1-2
CDR3nt: TGTGCCAGTAGTATGACAGGGGGAATACCTAACTATGGCTACACCTTC
CDR3aa: CASSMTGGIPNYGYTF

v_gene: TRBV30
abundance: -
d_gene: TRBD1
j_gene: TRBJ2-5
CDR3nt: TGTGCCTGGAGAGAGGGGACAGCCACCCAAGAGACCCAGTACTTC
CDR3aa: CAWREGTATQETQYF

v_gene: TRBV11-1
abundance: -
d_gene: -
j_gene: TRBJ1-1
CDR3nt: TGTGCCAGCAGCTTAGGGTCCGGGAGGACTGAAGCTTTCTTT
CDR3aa: CASSLGSGRTEAFF

v_gene: TRBV28
abundance: -
d_gene: TRBD2
j_gene: TRBJ2-3
CDR3nt: TGTGCCAGCACGGCGGGGGGCCCCACAGATACGCAGTATTTT
CDR3aa: CASTAGGPTDTQYF

v_gene: TRBV6-5
abundance: -
d_gene: TRBD1
j_gene: TRBJ1-1
CDR3nt: TGTGCCAGCAGTTGGCAGGGGGCGGGGGACACTGAAGCTTTCTTT
CDR3aa: CASSWQGAGDTEAFF

v_gene: TRBV7-8
abundance: -
d_gene: TRBD2
j_gene: TRBJ2-5
CDR3nt: TGTGCCAGCAGCTTATCGCTAGCGGGGGGGCCGGAGACCCAGTACTTC
CDR3aa: CASSLSLAGGPETQYF

v_gene: TRBV19
abundance: -
d_gene: TRBD1
j_gene: TRBJ1-5
CDR3nt: TGTGCCAGTAGACCTGACAGGGGCCTTCAGCCCCAGCATTTT
CDR3aa: CASRPDRGLQPQHF

v_gene: TRBV2
abundance: few
d_gene: -
j_gene: TRBJ1-6
CDR3nt: TGTGCCAGCAGACGGAGTTCACCCCTCCACTTT
CDR3aa: CASRRSSPLHF

v_gene: TRBV29-1
abundance: -
d_gene: TRBD1
j_gene: TRBJ1-1
CDR3nt: TGCAGCGTTAGACAGGGAGGATCTCTGAACACTGAAGCTTTCTTT
CDR3aa: CSVRQGGSLNTEAFF

v_gene: TRBV7-9
abundance: -
d_gene: TRBD1
j_gene: TRBJ1-2
CDR3nt: TGTGCCAGCAGCTTAGTGGGACAGGGTACGGACTATGGCTACACCTTC
CDR3aa: CASSLVGQGTDYGYTF

v_gene: TRBV2
abundance: few
d_gene: TRBD2
j_gene: TRBJ2-7
CDR3nt: TGTGCCACCACGGGGGGGTCCTCCTACGAGCAGTACTTC
CDR3aa: CATTGGSSYEQYF

v_gene: TRBV19
abundance: -
d_gene: -
j_gene: TRBJ1-2
CDR3nt: TGTGCCAGTAGTACCCGGACAGACGACTATGGCTACACCTTC
CDR3aa: CASSTRTDDYGYTF

v_gene: TRBV7-6
abundance: -
d_gene: TRBD1
j_gene: TRBJ1-1
CDR3nt: TGTGCCAGCAGCTCAGGGGGTCCGGACACTGAAGCTTTCTTT
CDR3aa: CASSSGGPDTEAFF

v_gene: TRBV27
abundance: once
d_gene: TRBD2
j_gene: TRBJ2-5
CDR3nt: TGTGCCAGCAGTTCGCCATTGCGGGGGGGGAGACAAGAGACCCAGTACTTC
CDR3aa: CASSSPLRGGRQETQYF

v_gene: TRBV5-8
abundance: -
d_gene: TRBD1
j_gene: TRBJ1-5
CDR3nt: TGTGCCAGCAGGGAAGCCCACCGGGACAGGGATGTTGGGCCCCAGCATTTT
CDR3aa: CASREAHRDRDVGPQHF

v_gene: TRBV2
abundance: once
d_gene: -
j_gene: TRBJ1-1
CDR3nt: TGTGCCAGCAGACCAACAGGTGCCGGATTGAACACTGAAGCTTTCTTT
CDR3aa: CASRPTGAGLNTEAFF

v_gene: TRBV5-4
abundance: -
d_gene: -
j_gene: TRBJ1-4
CDR3nt: TGTGCCAGCAGGTACCGCCCGGGGGATAAGGAAAAACTGTTTTTT
CDR3aa: CASRYRPGDKEKLFF

v_gene: TRBV11-1
abundance: -
d_gene: -
j_gene: TRBJ2-7
CDR3nt: TGTGCCAGCAGCCAGGGCGGCGAGCAGTACTTC
CDR3aa: CASSQGGEQYF

v_gene: TRBV5-1
abundance: once
d_gene: -
j_gene: TRBJ1-2
CDR3nt: TGCGCCAGCAGCTGGGAGGGGTCTAGTGGCTACACCTTC
CDR3aa: CASSWEGSSGYTF

v_gene: TRBV6-1
abundance: -
d_gene: TRBD2
j_gene: TRBJ2-1
CDR3nt: TGTGCCAGCACTAGCGGGGGCATAAACAATGAGCAGTTCTTC
CDR3aa: CASTSGGINNEQFF

v_gene: TRBV10-3
abundance: -
d_gene: TRBD1
j_gene: TRBJ2-3
CDR3nt: TGTGCCATCAGTGAGTCGACAGGGGGAACTAGCACAGATACGCAGTATTTT
CDR3aa: CAISESTGGTSTDTQYF